This is a list of T cell receptor beta chains from one sample in a study of CD8 T cells in ankylosing spondylitis. TCRdb reprocessed the 5' RACE reads via MiXCR and lists one record per CDR3 protein. This table has some 46,000 distinct CDR3 sequences, 11% appearing once. Material: blood, either unsorted or a sorted T cell fraction (not recorded which). These receptor sequences come from a male donor with ankylosing spondylitis or in good health (not recorded which). CDR3s include the opening cysteine and the closing phenylalanine or tryptophan. The D gene is left open where the match is weak. Part of the rows lack a size; the others show once, few, many or a class for expanded clones.

j_call clone_size d_call v_call cdr3_aa cdr3_nt
TRBJ1-4 many NA TRBV6-5 CASSYSKSALNEKLFF TGTGCCAGCAGTTACTCTAAGAGTGCCCTTAATGAAAAACTGTTTTTT
TRBJ2-1 many NA TRBV6-2/TRBV6-3 CASSSAGNEQFF TGTGCCAGCAGCTCGGCTGGCAATGAGCAGTTCTTC
TRBJ2-1 many TRBD1 TRBV20-1 CSARSRTGANEQFF TGCAGTGCTAGATCTCGGACAGGGGCCAATGAGCAGTTCTTC
TRBJ1-5 many NA TRBV29-1 CSVEEAADQPQHF TGCAGCGTTGAAGAGGCTGCGGATCAGCCCCAGCATTTT
TRBJ1-2 NA NA TRBV19 CATGSQSGYTF TGTGCCACCGGCAGCCAGTCTGGCTACACCTTC
TRBJ1-1 few NA TRBV25-1 CASSEFGRATEAFF TGTGCCAGCAGTGAATTCGGCAGGGCCACTGAAGCTTTCTTT
TRBJ1-1 many TRBD1 TRBV5-1 CASAPGQENTEAFF TGCGCCAGCGCACCGGGACAGGAGAACACTGAAGCTTTCTTT
TRBJ2-7 NA NA TRBV11-2 CVSSSDPTRPEQYF TGTGTCAGCAGCTCCGACCCGACCCGACCCGAGCAGTACTTC
TRBJ2-2 NA TRBD1 TRBV30 CAWTFGTGSPGELFF TGTGCCTGGACCTTCGGGACAGGGTCGCCCGGGGAGCTGTTTTTT
TRBJ2-7 many TRBD1 TRBV24-1 CATSDTGTGYEQYF TGTGCCACCAGTGATACCGGGACAGGTTACGAGCAGTACTTC
TRBJ2-2 NA NA TRBV5-1 CASSLVGGTNTGELFF TGCGCCAGCAGCCTGGTTGGGGGGACGAACACCGGGGAGCTGTTTTTT
TRBJ2-3 NA NA TRBV9 CASSVSGTALNTQYF TGTGCCAGCAGTGTTTCCGGGACGGCGTTGAATACGCAGTATTTT
TRBJ1-1 many TRBD1 TRBV5-1 CASSLTGDTEAFF TGCGCCAGCAGCTTAACAGGGGACACTGAAGCTTTCTTT